Sequencing of this T cell receptor beta chain was carried out in a study of cytomegalovirus exposure and HLA in healthy donors. Study summary: Out of 398 genotyped donors, roughly 80% belonged to the Caucasian-associated ancestry cluster.

60 Vbeta and 13 Jbeta primers were used in PCR. TCRdb's copy holds only in-frame clones and misses some; the assay was immunoSEQ multiplex PCR. The sample contains 150,000 to 200,000 clones, roughly 84% of which appear only once. Note on this clone: Its specificity is unknown.

General study results and limits: It was reportedly the case that the classifier diagnosed cytomegalovirus status with high specificity and sensitivity.

Trimming left V 7 bases short and J 3 bases short, with 12 bases between. CDR3 length: 14 residues. The germline CDR1 and CDR2 sequences are MNHEY and SVGAGI. All the people who gave samples were healthy bone marrow donors. Nominally healthy donors provided the samples, though records likely missed some immune exposures. The chain has TRBV6-5 and TRBJ2-2; D is possibly TRBD1 (5 bases). The source of this sequence is a girl under three years old in good health and CMV-seronegative. Sequencing was performed on PBMCs. The CDR3 DNA sequence: TGTGCCAGCATGGGTCAGGGTCACACCGGGGAGCTGTTTTTT. As protein: CASMGQGHTGELFF.